The 21 T cell receptor beta chains in this list originate from one sample, sequenced in a study of T cell responses to AZD1222 COVID-19 vaccine. TCRdb's copy holds only in-frame clones and misses some; the assay was immunoSEQ multiplex PCR. The sample includes about 99,000 clones, roughly 87% of them seen just once. The specimen was peripheral blood, collected on day 0 of AZD1222 vaccination. Receptors originate from an adult in good health.

The chain links TRBV4-2 to TRBJ2-7, with TRBD1 as a possible D gene (6 bases). Trimming shortened V by 1 base and J by 3 bases, and 13 bases separated the two germline ends. Per the germline V gene, CDR1 is LGHNA and CDR2 is YNFKEQ. There are 15 residues in the CDR3. CDR3 DNA sequence: TGTGCCAGCAGCCAAGGTATAACAGGGAACTACGAGCAGTACTTC. The encoded protein is CASSQGITGNYEQYF.

This clone was recorded once. The rearrangement links TRBV2 to TRBJ1-5; D gene unclear. V lost 1 base to trimming and J lost 0 bases, with 4 bases between them. Germline assignment: CDR1 SNHLY and CDR2 FYNNEI. The CDR3 is made up of 14 amino acids. DNA for the CDR3: TGTGCCAGCAGTGAAGGTACTAGCAATCAGCCCCAGCATTTT. Amino acid sequence: CASSEGTSNQPQHF. Full variable domain (rest looked up from reference TRBV2 and TRBJ1-5): EPEVTQTPSHQVTQMGQEVILRCVPISNHLYFYWYRQILGQKVEFLVSFYNNEISEKSEIFDDQFSVERPDGSNFTLKIRSTKLEDSAMYFCASSEGTSNQPQHFGDGTRLSIL.

This chain connects TRBV15 to TRBJ2-2; TRBD2 matches at 9 bases. V shed 0 bases and J 7 bases; nucleotides not matched to a gene: 12. The V gene's germline CDR1 is LNHNV and CDR2 YYDKDF (reference sequence). This CDR3 contains 18 residues. The CDR3 spells CATSRDYSSGDLIGELFF. The CDR3, as DNA: TGTGCCACCAGCAGAGATTATTCTAGCGGGGACTTGATCGGGGAGCTGTTTTTT.

The rearrangement joins TRBV9 to TRBJ1-3; TRBD1 might be the D (6 bases). With 9 bases removed from V and 7 bases from J, the gap between germline ends came to 20 bases. Germline assignment: CDR1 SGDLS and CDR2 YYNGEE. CDR3 length equals 14 residues. In nucleotides, the CDR3 is TGTGCCACTGGGGGCTACAGGGTTGAGAACACCATATATTTT. Translated: CATGGYRVENTIYF.

This chain links TRBV6-5 with TRBJ1-2; no reliable D call. The CDR3 totals 14 residues. The V end lost 5 bases, the J end lost 6 bases, and 16 bases lay between the germline ends. CDR1 and CDR2 from the germline V gene are MNHEY and SVGAGI. The CDR3 spells CASSKTATSNGYTF. The CDR3 DNA reads TGTGCCAGCAGTAAGACGGCCACAAGCAATGGCTACACCTTC.

The chain recombines TRBV4-3 with TRBJ2-5; D is perhaps TRBD1 (6 bases). V dropped 0 bases and J dropped 2 bases, with 16 bases sitting between them. Germline V gene sequence: CDR1 LGHNA, CDR2 YSLEER. The CDR3 runs 17 residues. DNA for the CDR3: TGCGCCAGCAGCCAAGAGGTCTGGCAGGGGCTACAAGAGACCCAGTACTTC. This gives the protein CASSQEVWQGLQETQYF.

The rearrangement uses TRBV5-6 and TRBJ1-5; TRBD1 aligns across 11 bases. Germline V gene lookup returns CDR1 SGHDT and CDR2 YYEEEE. With V trimmed by 4 bases and J by 5 bases, 5 bases remained unmatched. This CDR3 is 15 amino acids long. The CDR3 protein is CASSPWTGGDQPQHF. The CDR3 region has the DNA TGTGCCAGCAGCCCTTGGACAGGGGGCGATCAGCCCCAGCATTTT.

The genes are TRBV11-2 and TRBJ1-5; D is ambiguous. CDR3 length: 14 amino acids. Germline V gene data show CDR1 as SGHAT and CDR2 as FQNNGV. V was cut by 3 bases and J by 2 bases, with 8 bases left in between. The chain's CDR3 is CASSFDGGNQPQHF. The CDR3 nucleotides are TGTGCCAGCAGCTTTGATGGGGGCAATCAGCCCCAGCATTTT.

This clone was counted a single time. The CDR3 protein is CATKRQLNTEAFF. CDR3 nucleotides: TGTGCCACCAAGAGACAGTTGAACACTGAAGCTTTCTTT. The rearrangement uses TRBV7-2 and TRBJ1-1; tentative D call: TRBD1 (5 bases). CDR3 length: 13 amino acids. CDR1 and CDR2 from the germline V gene are SGHTA and FQGNSA. The V and J ends lost 10 bases and 0 bases respectively, with 12 bases between them.

The chain joins TRBV5-5 to TRBJ1-1; no firm D call. CDR3 length equals 14 residues. V gave up 0 bases and J gave up 0 bases, with 6 bases separating them. Germline CDR1 is SGHKS and CDR2 is YYEKEE (reference sequence). CDR3: CASSLDSMNTEAFF. CDR3 nucleotides: TGTGCCAGCAGCTTGGACAGTATGAACACTGAAGCTTTCTTT.

This clone is medium-sized. This sequence joins TRBV19 and TRBJ1-2; 7 bases match TRBD1. The CDR3 consists of 13 residues. Trimming cost V 5 bases and J 2 bases; bases outside gene matches: 2. Germline CDR1 is LNHDA and CDR2 is SQIVND (reference sequence). The CDR3 coding sequence is TGTGCCAGTAGTCAGACAGGGAACTATGGCTACACCTTC. It encodes CASSQTGNYGYTF.

The rearrangement joins TRBV18 to TRBJ2-7; 16 bases line up with TRBD2. Germline-derived CDR1 and CDR2 are KGHSH and LQKENI. V lost 5 bases, J lost 4 bases, and 5 bases stayed unmatched. The CDR3 sequence is 16 residues long. The CDR3 DNA follows: TGTGCCAGCTCAAAAGGGACTAGCGGGGGGGCTTACGAGCAGTACTTC. It is translated as CASSKGTSGGAYEQYF.

J is TRBJ1-6 and V is TRBV6-5; D ambiguous. Germline CDR1 MNHEY, CDR2 SVGAGI. With 0 bases removed from V and 8 bases from J, the gap between germline ends came to 8 bases. This CDR3 region has 14 residues. The CDR3 DNA reads as TGTGCCAGCAGTTACTCCCAAAGGGATTCACCCCTCCACTTT. Its translation: CASSYSQRDSPLHF.

Comments on this clone: The junction and the germline gene differ at one end; a read error may be behind it. The chain combines TRBV30 with TRBJ2-2; D is undetermined. This CDR3 contains 15 residues. The V gene's germline CDR1 is GTSNPN and CDR2 SVGIG (reference sequence). In DNA, the CDR3 is TGTGCCTGGAGTGGAGGCCAGAGGAACGCCGGGGAGCTGTTTTTT. It is translated as CAWSGGQRNAGELFF.

V usage is TRBV18 and J usage is TRBJ1-1, with D possibly matching TRBD1 (5 bases). With 1 base removed from V and 5 bases from J, the gap between germline ends came to 11 bases. Germline V gene sequence: CDR1 KGHSH, CDR2 LQKENI. The CDR3 loop spans 14 amino acids. CDR3 DNA sequence: TGTGCCAGCTCACCACTAGGGCCAGGGACTGAAGCTTTCTTT. It encodes CASSPLGPGTEAFF.

This clone was seen only a few times. V gene TRBV12-3 or TRBV12-4 combines with J gene TRBJ2-1; maybe TRBD2 (5 bases). V was trimmed by 5 bases and J by 9 bases, leaving 14 bases between them. This CDR3 region has 13 residues. The CDR3 region is CASSPVASFEQFF. The CDR3 coding sequence is TGTGCCAGCAGTCCCGTCGCTAGCTTTGAGCAGTTCTTC.

The V and J genes are TRBV4-1 and TRBJ1-2; D might be TRBD1 (5 bases). The CDR3 has 15 residues. CDR1 is MGHRA, CDR2 YSYEKL, per germline. The V gene lost 0 bases and the J gene lost 3 bases, with 11 bases spanning the gap. For the CDR3, the DNA is TGCGCCAGCAGCCAAGAGGAGACAGCGTACTATGGCTACACCTTC. Translated, it gives CASSQEETAYYGYTF.

V usage is TRBV12-3 or TRBV12-4 and J usage is TRBJ2-3; D may be TRBD2 (6 bases). The CDR3 is 13 residues long. V lost 3 bases and J lost 6, with 10 bases in between. DNA of the CDR3: TGTGCCAGCAGTTTCGGTGGGGGGGATACGCAGTATTTT. This translates into CASSFGGGDTQYF.

This clone was found a few times. The chain recombines TRBV7-2 with TRBJ2-7; a possible D gene is TRBD1 (5 bases). Trimming left V 2 bases short and J 0 bases short, with 8 bases between. Germline CDR1 reads SGHTA; CDR2 reads FQGNSA. There are 14 residues in the CDR3. As DNA, the CDR3 is TGTGCCAGCAGCTTAAGGGGCGGCTCCTACGAGCAGTACTTC. This encodes CASSLRGGSYEQYF.

The gene calls are TRBV7-9 and TRBJ2-5; D is ambiguous. This CDR3 is 12 amino acids long. Germline CDR1 reads SEHNR; CDR2 reads FQNEAQ (reference sequence). The V end lost 5 bases, the J end lost 5 bases, and 9 bases lay between the germline ends. CDR3 amino acids: CASSALGETQYF. The DNA of the CDR3 is TGTGCCAGCAGCGCACTTGGGGAGACCCAGTACTTC.

The table lists this clone with a count of one. The genes are TRBV24-1 and TRBJ1-2; 8 bases match TRBD1. V trimming: 6 bases; J trimming: 7 bases; junction bases outside the gene matches: 9. The germline CDR1 and CDR2 sequences are KGHDR and SFDVKD. The CDR3 consists of 14 residues. This chain's CDR3 is CATSPGGAVFGYTF. The CDR3 region has the DNA TGTGCCACCAGTCCAGGGGGCGCGGTCTTTGGCTACACCTTC.